The clone carrying this T cell receptor (beta chain) appeared many times. Its specificity is not known. From 20,000 to 1,000,000 sorted cells, naive CD8 libraries were generated with 10%, 30% or 50% RNA. The CDR3 is made up of 13 amino acids. Germline lookup yields CDR1 MNHEY and CDR2 SVGAGI. Between the trimmed V and J ends, which lost 2 bases and 2 bases, there was a span of 7 bases. A single record per CDR3 protein comes from TCRdb applying MiXCR to the PCR reads. The sample lists about 320,000 distinct CDR3 sequences; about a fifth were seen once. This sample is part of a study of molecular identifiers for immune sequencing clone quantification. Study outcomes and limitations: In naive cells, under 1% of molecules belonged to clones above 20 RNA copies, against over 97% in effector cells.

The TCR was taken from a human donor in good health. Some libraries in this study had Jurkat cell RNA spiked in. The rearrangement links TRBV6-5 to TRBJ2-7, with D perhaps matching TRBD1 (6 bases). The specimen sequenced was naive CD8+ T cells from blood, with Jurkat cell RNA spiked in. Subset in this sample: FACS-sorted CD8+CD4-CCR7+CD45RA+ naive T cells. The CDR3 protein is CASSYPGAYEQYF. In DNA, the CDR3 is TGTGCCAGCAGTTACCCAGGGGCCTACGAGCAGTACTTC.